Given below is one TCR beta chain in context. Its antigen specificity is not known. Nothing much larger sits one base from this clone, and base qualities are not available. V loses 1 base of germline sequence and J loses 6 bases, and the interval between the two ends is 9 bases. The germline V gene specifies SQVTM as CDR1 and ANQGSEA as CDR2. The CDR3 measures 12 amino acids from cysteine to phenylalanine. The entry retains the CDR3 DNA only, 36 bases that are in frame from base 1. The donors were roughly 39 Caucasian individuals from Russia, aged roughly 6 to 90 years, who were systemically healthy. Each donor gave 8 to 10 milliliters of peripheral blood, drawn into EDTA-treated Vacutainer tubes. Ficoll-Paque density-gradient centrifugation was used to isolate PBMCs, with at least 6.5 million per sample. Trizol reagent was used to extract total RNA from PBMCs, with at least 6 micrograms per sample. The percentages of naive CD45RAhigh/CD27high T cells were determined by flow cytometry on a PBMC aliquot from every donor.

Library prep was done by 5' RACE. TCRdb shows the sequencer as Illumina HiSeq 2500. A second PCR of roughly 6 to 11 cycles was run with a J-beta primer mix and a sample-barcoded 5' primer. Each TCR beta cDNA molecule received a unique molecular identifier from a template-switch 5' adaptor carrying 12 random nucleotides. Each sample yielded at least 2.5 million CDR3-containing paired-end reads. All of the RNA was converted into first-strand cDNA using the Mint cDNA synthesis kit, with a TRBC-specific oligonucleotide serving as the primer. After uracil-DNA glycosylase treatment, a first 18-cycle PCR used universal primers M1SS and BC2_uni_R on all cDNA. Concerning the study's data processing: Normalization of each sample was performed by random selection of 1 million high-quality reads, each carrying a distinct molecular identifier. Instead of being binned into consensus sequences, reads with shared molecular identifiers were discarded. MiTCR, with a Q25 quality threshold and the strictest error-elimination algorithm, was used for CDR3 identification, clonotype clustering and error correction. A nonparametric unseen species model with Euler transformation was used to estimate lower-bound total TCR beta diversity. TCRdb redid the processing of the public reads, applying fastp at Q25 and MiXCR, and retained in-frame beta chains. Each record represents a unique CDR3 protein, reported with the most common genes and DNA among its rows. The V and J calls come from TCRdb's annotation, not from the publication. For this sample the table gives about 1.4 million distinct CDR3 sequences, of which almost 60% were detected only once. The ten top clones hold over 5.5% of the sample.

The entry originates in a study of blood T cells in healthy people across ages (dated by TCRdb to the mid-2010s). Background for the entire study: In model experiments, template switching captured about one uniquely barcoded TCR beta cDNA molecule for every two T cells. The donors were split into four age groups: young (average approximately 16 years), middle-aged (39), aged (more than 60) and long-lived (over 80). Using the same blood draw, the study looked at two additional independent replicas of 1 million unique cDNA reads for two donors, one aged 18 to 30 and the other aged 80 or older. The study measured age-related changes in TCR beta repertoire diversity using deep sequencing normalized with unique cDNA molecular identifiers. To avoid experimental bias, donors of different ages were spread randomly across the sequencing lanes.

Here is what the overall study found, with its caveats: Because the CMV infection status of the donors was unknown, age-related changes in expanded clonotypes may potentially have been confounded. Estimates of total diversity from one million sequenced T cells were regarded as lower bounds and underestimates. Compared with the aged group, the long-lived group had more naive CD4+ T cells, fewer expanded clones and increased TCR diversity, a pattern suggesting age selection. Observed TCR beta diversity correlated strongly with the percentage of naive T cells measured by flow cytometry. Conclusive comparison of naive and antigen-experienced compartments was prevented by the profiling of bulk unsorted PBMCs. As age increased, observed TCR beta diversity per million T cells dropped in a roughly linear way, and a significant reduction was already evident by age 40.

The receptor's source is a man younger than 35 in good health. Recombination linked TRBV29-1 to TRBJ1-1; the D gene is not confidently resolved. Sequencing was carried out using blood. The DNA sequence is TGCAGCGTTGAAGGCCTGAAGCCTGAAGCTTTCTTT. Its protein product is CSVEGLKPEAFF.